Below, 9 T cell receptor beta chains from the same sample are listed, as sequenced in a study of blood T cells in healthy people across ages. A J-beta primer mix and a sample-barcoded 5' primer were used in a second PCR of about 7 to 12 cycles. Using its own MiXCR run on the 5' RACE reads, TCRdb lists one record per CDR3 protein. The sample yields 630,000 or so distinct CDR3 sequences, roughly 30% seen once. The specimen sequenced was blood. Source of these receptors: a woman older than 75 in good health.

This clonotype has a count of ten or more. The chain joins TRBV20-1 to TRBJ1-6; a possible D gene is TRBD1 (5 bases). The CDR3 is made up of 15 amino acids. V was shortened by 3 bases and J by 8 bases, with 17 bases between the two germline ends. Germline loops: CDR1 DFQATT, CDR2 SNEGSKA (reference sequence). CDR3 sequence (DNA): TGCAGTGCTAGGAGGGGCAGTGTGGGAGATTCACCCCTCCACTTT. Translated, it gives CSARRGSVGDSPLHF.

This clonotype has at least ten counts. The CDR3 nucleotides are TGTGCCAGCAGCACCGTGACAGGGCCCACAGATACGCAGTATTTT. It specifies CASSTVTGPTDTQYF. The rearrangement uses TRBV7-3 and TRBJ2-3, with 7 bases matching TRBD1. The CDR3 has 15 residues. Germline V gene lookup returns CDR1 SGHTA and CDR2 FQGTGA. The J segment lost 2 bases and the V segment lost 5 bases, leaving 7 bases of the junction unmatched.

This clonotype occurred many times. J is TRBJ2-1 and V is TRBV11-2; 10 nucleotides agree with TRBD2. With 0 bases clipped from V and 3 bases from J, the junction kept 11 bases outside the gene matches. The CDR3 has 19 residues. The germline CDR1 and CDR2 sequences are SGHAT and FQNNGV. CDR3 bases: TGTGCCAGCAGCTTAGATGGTCTAGCGGGGGTACTTAGCTACAATGAGCAGTTCTTC. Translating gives CASSLDGLAGVLSYNEQFF.

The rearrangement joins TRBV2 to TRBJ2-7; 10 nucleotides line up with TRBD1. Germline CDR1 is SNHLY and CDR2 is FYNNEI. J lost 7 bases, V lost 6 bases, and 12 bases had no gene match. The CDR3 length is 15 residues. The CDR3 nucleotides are TGTGCCAGCAGCAAAATGGGGACAGGGGAAGGGGAGCAGTACTTC. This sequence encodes CASSKMGTGEGEQYF.

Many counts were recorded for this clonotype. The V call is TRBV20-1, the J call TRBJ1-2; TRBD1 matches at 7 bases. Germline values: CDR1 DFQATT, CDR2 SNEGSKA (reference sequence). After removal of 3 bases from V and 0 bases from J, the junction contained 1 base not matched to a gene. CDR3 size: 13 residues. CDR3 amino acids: CSARTGTNYGYTF. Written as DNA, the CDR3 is TGCAGTGCTAGGACAGGGACTAACTATGGCTACACCTTC.

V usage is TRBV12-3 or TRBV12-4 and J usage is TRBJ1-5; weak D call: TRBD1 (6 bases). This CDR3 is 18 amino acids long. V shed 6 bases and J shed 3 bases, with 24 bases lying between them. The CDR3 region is CASSRGSSGGPNNQPQHF. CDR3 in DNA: TGTGCCAGCAGCCGGGGGAGCTCGGGGGGCCCTAACAATCAGCCCCAGCATTTT.

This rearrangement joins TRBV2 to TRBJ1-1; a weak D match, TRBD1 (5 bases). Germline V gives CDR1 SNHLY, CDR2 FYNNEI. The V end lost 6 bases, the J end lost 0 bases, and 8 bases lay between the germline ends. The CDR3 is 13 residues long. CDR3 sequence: CASRRGLNTEAFF. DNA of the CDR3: TGTGCCAGCAGAAGGGGATTGAACACTGAAGCTTTCTTT.

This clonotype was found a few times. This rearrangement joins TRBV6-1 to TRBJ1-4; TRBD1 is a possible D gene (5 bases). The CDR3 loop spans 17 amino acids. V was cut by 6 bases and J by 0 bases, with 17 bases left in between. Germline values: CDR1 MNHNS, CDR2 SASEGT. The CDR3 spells CASRAGARSPTNEKLFF. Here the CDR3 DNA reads TGTGCCAGCAGGGCCGGGGCCAGGTCTCCAACTAATGAAAAACTGTTTTTT.

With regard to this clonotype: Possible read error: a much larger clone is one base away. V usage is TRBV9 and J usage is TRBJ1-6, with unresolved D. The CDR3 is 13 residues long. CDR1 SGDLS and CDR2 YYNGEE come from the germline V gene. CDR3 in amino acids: CVSSVLANSPLHF. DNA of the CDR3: TGTGTCAGCAGCGTACTGGCTAATTCACCCCTCCACTTT.